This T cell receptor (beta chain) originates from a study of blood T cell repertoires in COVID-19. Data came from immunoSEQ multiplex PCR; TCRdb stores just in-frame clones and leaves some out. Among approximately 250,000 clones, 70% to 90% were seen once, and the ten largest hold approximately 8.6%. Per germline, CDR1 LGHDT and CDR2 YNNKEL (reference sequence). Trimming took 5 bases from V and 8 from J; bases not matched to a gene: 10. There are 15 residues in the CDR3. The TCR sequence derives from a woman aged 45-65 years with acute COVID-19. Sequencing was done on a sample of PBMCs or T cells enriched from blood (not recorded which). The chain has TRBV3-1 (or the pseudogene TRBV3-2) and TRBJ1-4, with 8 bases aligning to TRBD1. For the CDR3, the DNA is TGTGCCAGCAGCTTCGGGACAGGTCGTGGAGAAAAACTGTTTTTT. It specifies CASSFGTGRGEKLFF.